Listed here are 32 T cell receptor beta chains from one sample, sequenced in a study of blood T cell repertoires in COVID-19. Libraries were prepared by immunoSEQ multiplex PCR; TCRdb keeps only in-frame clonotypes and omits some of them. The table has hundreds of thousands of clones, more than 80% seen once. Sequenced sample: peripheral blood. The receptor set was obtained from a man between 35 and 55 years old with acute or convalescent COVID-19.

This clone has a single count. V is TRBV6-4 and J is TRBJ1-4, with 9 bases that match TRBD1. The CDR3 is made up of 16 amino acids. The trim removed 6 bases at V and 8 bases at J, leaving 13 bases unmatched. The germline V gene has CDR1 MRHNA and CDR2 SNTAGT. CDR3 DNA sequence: TGTGCCAGCAGCCCCACGTCGACAGGGGGGCGCGAAAAACTGTTTTTT. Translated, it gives CASSPTSTGGREKLFF.

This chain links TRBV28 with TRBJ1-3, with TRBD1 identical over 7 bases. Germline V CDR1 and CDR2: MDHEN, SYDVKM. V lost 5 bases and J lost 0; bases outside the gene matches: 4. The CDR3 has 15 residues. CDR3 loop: CASSLGGSSGNTIYF. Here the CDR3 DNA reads TGTGCCAGCAGTCTAGGGGGCTCCTCTGGAAACACCATATATTTT.

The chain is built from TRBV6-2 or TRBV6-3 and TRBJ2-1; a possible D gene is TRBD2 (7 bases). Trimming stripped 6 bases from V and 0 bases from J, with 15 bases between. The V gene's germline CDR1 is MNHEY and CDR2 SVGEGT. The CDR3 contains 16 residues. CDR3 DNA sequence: TGTGCCAGCAGCCCCCTGGCGGGGGCCTCCTACAATGAGCAGTTCTTC. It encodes CASSPLAGASYNEQFF.

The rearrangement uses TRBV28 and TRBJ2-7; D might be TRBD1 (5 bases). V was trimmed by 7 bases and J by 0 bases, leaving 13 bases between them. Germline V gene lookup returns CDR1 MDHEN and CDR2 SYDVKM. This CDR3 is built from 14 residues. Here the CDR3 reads CASTRGLSSYEQYF. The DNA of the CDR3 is TGTGCCAGCACTAGGGGCCTGTCCTCCTACGAGCAGTACTTC.

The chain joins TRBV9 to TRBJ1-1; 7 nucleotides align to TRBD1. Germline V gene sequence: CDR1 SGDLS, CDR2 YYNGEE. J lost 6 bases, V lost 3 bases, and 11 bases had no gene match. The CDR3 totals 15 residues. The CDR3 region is CASSGPAADRAEAFF. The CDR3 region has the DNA TGTGCCAGCAGCGGTCCGGCGGCCGACAGGGCTGAAGCTTTCTTT.

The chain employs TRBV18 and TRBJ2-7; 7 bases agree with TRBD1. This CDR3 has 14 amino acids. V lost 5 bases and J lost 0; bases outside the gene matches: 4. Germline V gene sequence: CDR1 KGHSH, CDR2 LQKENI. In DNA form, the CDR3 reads TGTGCCAGCTCAAGGGACAGTTTCTCCTACGAGCAGTACTTC. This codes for CASSRDSFSYEQYF. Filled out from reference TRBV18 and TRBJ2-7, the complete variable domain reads NAGVMQNPRHLVRRRGQEARLRCSPMKGHSHVYWYRQLPEEGLKFMVYLQKENIIDESGMPKERFSAEFPKEGPSILRIQQVVRGDSAAYFCASSRDSFSYEQYFGPGTRLTVT.

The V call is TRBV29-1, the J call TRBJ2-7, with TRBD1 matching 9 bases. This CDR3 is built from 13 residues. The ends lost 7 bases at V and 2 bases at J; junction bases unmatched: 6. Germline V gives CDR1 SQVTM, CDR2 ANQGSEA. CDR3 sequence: CSGGQGKTYEQYF. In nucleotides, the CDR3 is TGCAGCGGGGGACAGGGAAAGACCTACGAGCAGTACTTC.

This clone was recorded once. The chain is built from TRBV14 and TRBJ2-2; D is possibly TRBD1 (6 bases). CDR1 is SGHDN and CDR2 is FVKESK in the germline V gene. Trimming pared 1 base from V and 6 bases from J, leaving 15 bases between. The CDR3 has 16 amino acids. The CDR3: CASSQAQGQVAGELFF. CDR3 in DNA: TGTGCCAGCAGCCAAGCTCAGGGGCAAGTGGCCGGGGAGCTGTTTTTT.

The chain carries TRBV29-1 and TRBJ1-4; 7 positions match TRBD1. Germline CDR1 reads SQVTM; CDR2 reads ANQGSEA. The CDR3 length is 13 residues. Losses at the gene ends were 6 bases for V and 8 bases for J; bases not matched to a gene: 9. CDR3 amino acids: CSVRQGNEEKLFF. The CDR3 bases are TGCAGCGTCCGACAGGGTAACGAGGAAAAACTGTTTTTT.

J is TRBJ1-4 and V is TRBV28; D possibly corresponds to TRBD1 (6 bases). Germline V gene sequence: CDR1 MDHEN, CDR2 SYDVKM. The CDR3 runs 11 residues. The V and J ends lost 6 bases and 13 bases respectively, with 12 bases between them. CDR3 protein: CASREGEGLFF. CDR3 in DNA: TGTGCCAGCAGGGAGGGGGAGGGACTGTTTTTT.

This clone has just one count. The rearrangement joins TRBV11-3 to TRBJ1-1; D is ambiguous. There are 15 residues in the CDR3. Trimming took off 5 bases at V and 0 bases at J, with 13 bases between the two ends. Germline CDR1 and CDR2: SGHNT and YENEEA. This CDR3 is CASSLGGDMNTEAFF. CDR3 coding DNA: TGTGCCAGCAGCCTTGGAGGTGACATGAACACTGAAGCTTTCTTT.

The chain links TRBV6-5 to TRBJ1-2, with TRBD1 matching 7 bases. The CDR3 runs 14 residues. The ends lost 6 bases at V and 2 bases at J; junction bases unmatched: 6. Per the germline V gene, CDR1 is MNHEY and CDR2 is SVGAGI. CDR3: CASRSPGGNYGYTF. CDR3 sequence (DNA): TGTGCCAGCAGGTCCCCAGGGGGAAACTATGGCTACACCTTC.

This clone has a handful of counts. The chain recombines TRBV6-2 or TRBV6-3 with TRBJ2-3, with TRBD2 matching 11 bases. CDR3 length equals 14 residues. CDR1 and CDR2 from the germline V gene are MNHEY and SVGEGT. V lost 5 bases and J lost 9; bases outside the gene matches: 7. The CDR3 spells CASSRSGGASTQYF. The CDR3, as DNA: TGTGCCAGCAGTCGTAGCGGGGGGGCCTCCACGCAGTATTTT.

The CDR3 spells CASSPRAGIAGGTTDEQFF. For the CDR3, the DNA is TGTGCCAGCAGCCCCCGAGCTGGGATAGCGGGGGGCACAACGGATGAGCAGTTCTTC. J is TRBJ2-1 and V is TRBV5-4; TRBD2 matches 10 bases. This CDR3 comprises 19 residues. Germline lookup yields CDR1 SGHNT and CDR2 YYREEE (reference sequence). V was pared by 4 bases and J by 8 bases, with 21 bases of the junction left unmatched.

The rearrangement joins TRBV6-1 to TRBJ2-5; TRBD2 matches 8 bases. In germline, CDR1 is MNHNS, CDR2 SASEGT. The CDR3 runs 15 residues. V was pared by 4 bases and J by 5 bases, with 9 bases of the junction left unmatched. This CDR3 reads CASSVDGGDWETQYF. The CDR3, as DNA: TGTGCCAGCAGTGTTGACGGGGGGGACTGGGAGACCCAGTACTTC.

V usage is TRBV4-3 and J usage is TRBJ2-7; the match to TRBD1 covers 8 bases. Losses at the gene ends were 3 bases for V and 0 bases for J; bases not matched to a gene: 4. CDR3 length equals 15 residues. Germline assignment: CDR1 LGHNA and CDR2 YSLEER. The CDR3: CASSQYRGSSYEQYF. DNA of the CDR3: TGCGCCAGCAGCCAGTACAGGGGGAGCTCCTACGAGCAGTACTTC.

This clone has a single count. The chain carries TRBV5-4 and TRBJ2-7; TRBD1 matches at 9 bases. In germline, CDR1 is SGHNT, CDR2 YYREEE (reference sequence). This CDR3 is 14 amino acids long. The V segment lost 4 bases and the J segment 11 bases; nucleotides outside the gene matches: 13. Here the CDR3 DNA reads TGTGCCAGCAGCGGGGACAGGGCCTCCCTCTGTAAGTACTTC. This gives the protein CASSGDRASLCKYF.

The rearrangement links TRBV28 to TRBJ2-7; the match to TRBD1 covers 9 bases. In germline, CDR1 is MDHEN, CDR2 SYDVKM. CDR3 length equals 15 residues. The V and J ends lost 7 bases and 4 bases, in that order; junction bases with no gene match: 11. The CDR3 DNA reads TGTGCCAGCAAACTACCGGGTGGACAGGGGTACGAGCAGTACTTC. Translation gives CASKLPGGQGYEQYF.

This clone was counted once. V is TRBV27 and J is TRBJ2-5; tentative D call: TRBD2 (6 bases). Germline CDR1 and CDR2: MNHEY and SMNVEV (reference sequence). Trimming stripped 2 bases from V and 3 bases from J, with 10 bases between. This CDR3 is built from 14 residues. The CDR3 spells CASSLVGGEETQYF. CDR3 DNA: TGTGCCAGCAGTTTAGTCGGGGGTGAAGAGACCCAGTACTTC.

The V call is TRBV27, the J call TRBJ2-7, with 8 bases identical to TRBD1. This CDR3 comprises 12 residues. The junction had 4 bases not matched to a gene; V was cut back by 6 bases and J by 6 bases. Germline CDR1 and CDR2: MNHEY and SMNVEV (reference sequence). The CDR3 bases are TGTGCCAGCAGCTTAGGACAGGGCGAGCAGTACTTC. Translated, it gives CASSLGQGEQYF.

The CDR3 loop reads CASSYADNRGRDEQYF. CDR3 nucleotide sequence: TGTGCCAGCAGTTACGCAGACAACAGGGGGCGAGACGAGCAGTACTTC. The V gene is TRBV6-2 or TRBV6-3, the J gene TRBJ2-7, with TRBD1 identical over 9 bases. The germline V gene encodes CDR1 MNHEY and CDR2 SVGEGT. The CDR3 covers 16 residues. Losses at the gene ends were 2 bases for V and 5 bases for J; bases not matched to a gene: 10.

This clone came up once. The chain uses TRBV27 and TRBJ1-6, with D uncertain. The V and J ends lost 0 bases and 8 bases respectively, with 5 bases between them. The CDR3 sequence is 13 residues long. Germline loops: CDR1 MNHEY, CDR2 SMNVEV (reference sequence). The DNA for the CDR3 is TGTGCCAGCAGTTTATCCCAATATTCACCCCTCCACTTT. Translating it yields CASSLSQYSPLHF.

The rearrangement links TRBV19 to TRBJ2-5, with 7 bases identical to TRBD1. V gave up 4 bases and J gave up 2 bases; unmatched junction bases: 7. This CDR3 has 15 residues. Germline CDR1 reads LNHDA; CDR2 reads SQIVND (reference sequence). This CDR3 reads CASSTQGRGQETQYF. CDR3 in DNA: TGTGCCAGTAGTACGCAGGGCAGGGGGCAAGAGACCCAGTACTTC.

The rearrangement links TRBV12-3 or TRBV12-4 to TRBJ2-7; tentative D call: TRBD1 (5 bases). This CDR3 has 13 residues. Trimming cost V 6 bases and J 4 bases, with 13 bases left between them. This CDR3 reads CASRPPDRYEQYF. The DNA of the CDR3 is TGTGCCAGCAGACCACCAGACAGATACGAGCAGTACTTC.

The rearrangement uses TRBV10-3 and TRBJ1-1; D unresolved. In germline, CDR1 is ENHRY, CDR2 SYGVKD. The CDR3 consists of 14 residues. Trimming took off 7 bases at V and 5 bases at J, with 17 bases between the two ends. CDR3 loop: CAITPTEHRTEAFF. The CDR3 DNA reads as TGTGCCATCACCCCTACAGAACATCGGACTGAAGCTTTCTTT.

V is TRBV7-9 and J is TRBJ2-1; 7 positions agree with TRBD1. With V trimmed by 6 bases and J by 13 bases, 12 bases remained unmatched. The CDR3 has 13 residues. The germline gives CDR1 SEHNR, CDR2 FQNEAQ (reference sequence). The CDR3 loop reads CASSHTGAPRQFF. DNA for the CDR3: TGTGCCAGCAGTCACACAGGGGCCCCGCGCCAGTTCTTC.

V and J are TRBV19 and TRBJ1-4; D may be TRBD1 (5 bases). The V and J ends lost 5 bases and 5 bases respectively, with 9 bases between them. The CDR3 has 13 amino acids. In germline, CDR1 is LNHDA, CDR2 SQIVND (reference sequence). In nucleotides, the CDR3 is TGTGCCAGTAGTGTGACAGAGAATGAAAAACTGTTTTTT. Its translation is CASSVTENEKLFF.

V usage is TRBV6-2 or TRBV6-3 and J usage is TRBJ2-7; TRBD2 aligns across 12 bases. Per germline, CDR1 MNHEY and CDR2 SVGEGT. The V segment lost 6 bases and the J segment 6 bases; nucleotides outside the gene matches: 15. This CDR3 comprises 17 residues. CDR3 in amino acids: CASSPGLAGWSLGEQYF. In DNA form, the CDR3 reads TGTGCCAGCAGCCCGGGACTAGCGGGTTGGTCCCTCGGCGAGCAGTACTTC.

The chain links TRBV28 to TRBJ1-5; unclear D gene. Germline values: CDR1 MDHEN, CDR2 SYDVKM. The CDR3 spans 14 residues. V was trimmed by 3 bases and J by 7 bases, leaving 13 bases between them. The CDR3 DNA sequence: TGTGCCAGCAGTTTCCTCGAAGGCGGCCAGCCCCAGCATTTT. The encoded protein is CASSFLEGGQPQHF.

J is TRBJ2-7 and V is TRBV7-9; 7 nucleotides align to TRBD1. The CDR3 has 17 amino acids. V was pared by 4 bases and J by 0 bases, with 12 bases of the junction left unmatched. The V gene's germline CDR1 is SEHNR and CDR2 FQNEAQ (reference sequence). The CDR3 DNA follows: TGTGCCAGCAGCTCGACCTACAGGGGACGCGACTCCTACGAGCAGTACTTC. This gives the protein CASSSTYRGRDSYEQYF.

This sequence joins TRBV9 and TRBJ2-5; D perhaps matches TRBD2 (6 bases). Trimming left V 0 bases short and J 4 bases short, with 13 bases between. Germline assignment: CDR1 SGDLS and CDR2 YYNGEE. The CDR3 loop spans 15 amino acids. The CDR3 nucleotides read TGTGCCAGCAGCGTAGCAACTAGCCTCGGAGAGACCCAGTACTTC. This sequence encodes CASSVATSLGETQYF.

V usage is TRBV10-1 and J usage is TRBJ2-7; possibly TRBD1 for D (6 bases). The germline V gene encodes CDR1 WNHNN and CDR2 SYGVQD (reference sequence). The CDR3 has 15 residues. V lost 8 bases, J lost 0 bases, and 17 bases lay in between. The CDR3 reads CASRDRQVYSYEQYF. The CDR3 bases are TGCGCCAGCCGCGACCGACAGGTCTACTCCTACGAGCAGTACTTC.